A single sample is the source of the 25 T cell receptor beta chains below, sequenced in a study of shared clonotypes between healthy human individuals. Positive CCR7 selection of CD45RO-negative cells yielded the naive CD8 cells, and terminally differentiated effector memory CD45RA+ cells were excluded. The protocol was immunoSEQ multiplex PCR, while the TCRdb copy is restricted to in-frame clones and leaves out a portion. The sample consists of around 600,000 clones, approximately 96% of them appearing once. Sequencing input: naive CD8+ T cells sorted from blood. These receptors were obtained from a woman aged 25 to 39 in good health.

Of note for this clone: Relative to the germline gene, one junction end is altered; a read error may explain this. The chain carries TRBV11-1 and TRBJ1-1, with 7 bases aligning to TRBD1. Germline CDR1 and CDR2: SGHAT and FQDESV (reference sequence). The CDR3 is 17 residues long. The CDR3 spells CASTLDGYRGMNTEAFF. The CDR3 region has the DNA TGTGCCAGCACCTTAGACGGATACAGGGGAATGAACACTGAAGCTTTCTTT.

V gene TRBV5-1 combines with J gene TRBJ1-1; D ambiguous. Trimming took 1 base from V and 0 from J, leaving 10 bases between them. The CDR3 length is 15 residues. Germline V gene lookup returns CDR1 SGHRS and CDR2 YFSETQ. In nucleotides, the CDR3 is TGCGCCAGCAGCTTGTGGGGTCCCATGAACACTGAAGCTTTCTTT. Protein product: CASSLWGPMNTEAFF.

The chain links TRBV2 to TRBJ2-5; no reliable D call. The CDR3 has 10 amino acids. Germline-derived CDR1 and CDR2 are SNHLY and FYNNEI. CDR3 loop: CARGRETQYF. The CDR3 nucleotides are TGTGCTCGAGGACGGGAGACCCAGTACTTC. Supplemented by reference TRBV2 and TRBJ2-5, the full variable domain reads EPEVTQTPSHQVTQMGQEVILRCVPISNHLYFYWYRQILGQKVEFLVSFYNNEISEKSEIFDDQFSVERPDGSNFTLKIRSTKLEDSAMYFCARGRETQYFGPGTRLLVL.

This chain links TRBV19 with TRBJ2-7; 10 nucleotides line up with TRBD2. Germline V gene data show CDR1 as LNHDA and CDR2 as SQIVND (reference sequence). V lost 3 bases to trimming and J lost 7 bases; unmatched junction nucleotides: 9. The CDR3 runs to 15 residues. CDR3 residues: CASSMDPGLASEQYF. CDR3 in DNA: TGTGCCAGTAGTATGGATCCGGGACTAGCGAGTGAGCAGTACTTC.

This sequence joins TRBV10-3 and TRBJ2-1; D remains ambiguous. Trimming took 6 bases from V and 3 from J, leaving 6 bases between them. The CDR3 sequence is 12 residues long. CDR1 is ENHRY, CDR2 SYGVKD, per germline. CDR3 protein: CAISNDYNEQFF. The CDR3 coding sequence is TGTGCCATCAGCAATGACTACAATGAGCAGTTCTTC.

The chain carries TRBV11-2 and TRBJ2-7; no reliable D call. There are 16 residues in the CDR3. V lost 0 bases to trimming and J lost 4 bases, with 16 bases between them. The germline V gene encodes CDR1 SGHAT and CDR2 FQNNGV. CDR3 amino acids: CASSLDVHPEIYEQYF. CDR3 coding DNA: TGTGCCAGCAGCTTAGATGTTCACCCGGAAATTTACGAGCAGTACTTC.

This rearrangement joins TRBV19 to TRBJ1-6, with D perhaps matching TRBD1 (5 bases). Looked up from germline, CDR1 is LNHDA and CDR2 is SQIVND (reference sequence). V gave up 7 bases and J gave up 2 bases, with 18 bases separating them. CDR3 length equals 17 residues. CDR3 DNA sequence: TGTGCCAGTATGGCAGGGCGGCGAGGAACCTATAATTCACCCCTCCACTTT. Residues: CASMAGRRGTYNSPLHF.

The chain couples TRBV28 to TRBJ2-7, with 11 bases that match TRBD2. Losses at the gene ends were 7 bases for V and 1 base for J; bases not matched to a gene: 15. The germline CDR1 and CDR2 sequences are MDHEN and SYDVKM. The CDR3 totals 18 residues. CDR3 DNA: TGTGCCAGCACCGACCAACCGGGACTAGCGGTAACATCCTACGAGCAGTACTTC. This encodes CASTDQPGLAVTSYEQYF.

The CDR3 DNA is TGTGCCAGCAGTTTGAGTATTAGCGGACACACAGATACGCAGTATTTT. This codes for CASSLSISGHTDTQYF. The chain links TRBV27 to TRBJ2-3, with a possible D match to TRBD2 (6 bases). Per germline, CDR1 MNHEY and CDR2 SMNVEV (reference sequence). The V end lost 3 bases, the J end lost 2 bases, and 15 bases lay between the germline ends. The CDR3 consists of 16 residues.

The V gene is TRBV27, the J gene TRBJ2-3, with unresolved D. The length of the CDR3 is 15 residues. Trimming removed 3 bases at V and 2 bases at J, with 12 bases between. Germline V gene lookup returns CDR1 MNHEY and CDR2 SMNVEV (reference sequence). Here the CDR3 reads CASSFASFYTDTQYF. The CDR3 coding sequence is TGTGCCAGCAGTTTCGCCAGTTTTTACACAGATACGCAGTATTTT.

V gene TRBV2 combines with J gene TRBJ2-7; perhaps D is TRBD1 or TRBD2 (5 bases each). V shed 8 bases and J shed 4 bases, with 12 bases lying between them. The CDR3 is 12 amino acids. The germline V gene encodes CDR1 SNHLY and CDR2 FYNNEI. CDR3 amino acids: CASRDAVYEQYF. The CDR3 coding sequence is TGTGCCAGCCGGGACGCAGTTTACGAGCAGTACTTC.

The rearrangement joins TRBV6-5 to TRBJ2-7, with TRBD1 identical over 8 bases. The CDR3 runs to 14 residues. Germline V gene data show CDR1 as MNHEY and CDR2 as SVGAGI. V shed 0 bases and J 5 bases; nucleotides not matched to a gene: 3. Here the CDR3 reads CASSYSQGANEQYF. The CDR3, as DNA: TGTGCCAGCAGTTACTCGCAGGGGGCTAACGAGCAGTACTTC.

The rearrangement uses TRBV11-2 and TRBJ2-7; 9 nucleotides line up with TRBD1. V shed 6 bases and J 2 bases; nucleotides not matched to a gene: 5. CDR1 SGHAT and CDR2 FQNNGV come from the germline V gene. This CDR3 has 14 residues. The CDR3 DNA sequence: TGTGCCAGCAGTCAGGGACAGGGCGCCTACGAGCAGTACTTC. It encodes CASSQGQGAYEQYF.

The CDR3 sequence: CASSLRSPRGLLAKNIQYF. In DNA, the CDR3 is TGTGCCAGCAGCTTGCGTTCGCCCAGGGGCCTACTAGCCAAAAACATTCAGTACTTC. The rearrangement joins TRBV5-8 to TRBJ2-4, with D tentatively TRBD1 (6 bases). The CDR3 is 19 amino acids. The V gene's germline CDR1 is SGHTS and CDR2 YDEGEE. V lost 1 base and J 0 bases, leaving 20 bases between the germline ends.

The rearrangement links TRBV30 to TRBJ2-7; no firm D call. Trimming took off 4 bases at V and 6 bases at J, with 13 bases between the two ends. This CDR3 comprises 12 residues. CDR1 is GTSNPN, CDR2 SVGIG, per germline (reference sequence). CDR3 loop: CAWTVGLGEQYF. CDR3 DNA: TGTGCCTGGACCGTAGGGCTAGGCGAGCAGTACTTC.

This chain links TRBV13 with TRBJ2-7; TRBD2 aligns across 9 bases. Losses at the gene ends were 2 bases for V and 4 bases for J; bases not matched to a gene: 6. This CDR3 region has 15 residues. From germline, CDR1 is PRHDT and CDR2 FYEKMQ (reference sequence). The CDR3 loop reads CASSLSLAGKYEQYF. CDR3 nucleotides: TGTGCCAGCAGCTTAAGTCTAGCGGGGAAATACGAGCAGTACTTC.

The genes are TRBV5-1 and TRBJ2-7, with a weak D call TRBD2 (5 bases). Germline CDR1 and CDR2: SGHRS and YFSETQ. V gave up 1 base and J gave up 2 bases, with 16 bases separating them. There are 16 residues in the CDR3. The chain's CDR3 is CASSLTGPRGTYEQYF. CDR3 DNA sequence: TGCGCCAGCAGCTTGACCGGTCCCCGGGGAACCTACGAGCAGTACTTC. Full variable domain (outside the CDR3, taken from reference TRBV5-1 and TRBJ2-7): KAGVTQTPRYLIKTRGQQVTLSCSPISGHRSVSWYQQTPGQGLQFLFEYFSETQRNKGNFPGRFSGRQFSNSRSEMNVSTLELGDSALYLCASSLTGPRGTYEQYFGPGTRLTVT.

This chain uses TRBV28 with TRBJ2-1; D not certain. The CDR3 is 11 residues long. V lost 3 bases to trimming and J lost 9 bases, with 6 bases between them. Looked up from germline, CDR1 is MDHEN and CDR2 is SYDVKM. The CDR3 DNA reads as TGTGCCAGCAGTTTCTCCATTGAGCAGTTCTTC. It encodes CASSFSIEQFF.

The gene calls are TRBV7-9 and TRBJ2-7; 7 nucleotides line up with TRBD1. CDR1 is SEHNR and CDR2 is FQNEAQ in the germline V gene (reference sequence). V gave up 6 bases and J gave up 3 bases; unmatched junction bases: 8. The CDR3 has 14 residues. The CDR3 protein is CASRGPGGGYEQYF. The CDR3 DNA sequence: TGTGCCAGCAGGGGACCAGGGGGTGGCTACGAGCAGTACTTC. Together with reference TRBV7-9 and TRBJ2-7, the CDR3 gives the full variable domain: DTGVSQNPRHKITKRGQNVTFRCDPISEHNRLYWYRQTLGQGPEFLTYFQNEAQLEKSRLLSDRFSAERPKGSFSTLEIQRTEQGDSAMYLCASRGPGGGYEQYFGPGTRLTVT.

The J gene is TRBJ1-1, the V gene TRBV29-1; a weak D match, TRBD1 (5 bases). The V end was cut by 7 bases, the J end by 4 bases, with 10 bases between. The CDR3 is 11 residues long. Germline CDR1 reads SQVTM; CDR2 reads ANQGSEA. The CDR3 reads CSGGAGTEAFF. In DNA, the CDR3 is TGCAGCGGAGGGGCGGGCACTGAAGCTTTCTTT.

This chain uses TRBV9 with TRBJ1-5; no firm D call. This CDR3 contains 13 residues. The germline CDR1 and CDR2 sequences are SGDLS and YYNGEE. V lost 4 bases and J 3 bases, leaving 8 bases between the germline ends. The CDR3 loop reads CASSPYLNQPQHF. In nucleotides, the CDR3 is TGTGCCAGCAGCCCCTACCTCAATCAGCCCCAGCATTTT.

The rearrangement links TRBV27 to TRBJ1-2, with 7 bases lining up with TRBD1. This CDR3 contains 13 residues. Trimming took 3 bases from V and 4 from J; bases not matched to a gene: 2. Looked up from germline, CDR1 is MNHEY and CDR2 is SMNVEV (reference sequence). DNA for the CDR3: TGTGCCAGCAGTTTGACAGGGATCTATGGCTACACCTTC. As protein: CASSLTGIYGYTF.

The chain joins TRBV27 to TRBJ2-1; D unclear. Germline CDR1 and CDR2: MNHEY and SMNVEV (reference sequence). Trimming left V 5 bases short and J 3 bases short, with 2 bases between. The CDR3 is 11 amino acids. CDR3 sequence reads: CASSDYNEQFF. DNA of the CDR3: TGTGCCAGCAGTGACTACAATGAGCAGTTCTTC.

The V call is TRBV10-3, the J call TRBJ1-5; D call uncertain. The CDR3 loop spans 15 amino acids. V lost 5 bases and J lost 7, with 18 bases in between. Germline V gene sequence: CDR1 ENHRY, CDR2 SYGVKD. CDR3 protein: CAISQREPREQPQHF. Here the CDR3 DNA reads TGTGCCATCAGTCAACGGGAACCTCGGGAGCAGCCCCAGCATTTT.

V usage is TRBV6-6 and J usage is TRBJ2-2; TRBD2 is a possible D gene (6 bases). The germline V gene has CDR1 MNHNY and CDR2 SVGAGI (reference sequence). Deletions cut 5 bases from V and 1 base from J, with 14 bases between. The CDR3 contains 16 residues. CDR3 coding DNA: TGTGCCAGCAGTCGGGAGAAAGGGATGAACACCGGGGAGCTGTTTTTT. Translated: CASSREKGMNTGELFF.